These 9 T cell receptor beta chains share one sample of origin, sequenced in a study of blood T cells in healthy people across ages. The second PCR ran about 6 to 11 cycles with a sample-barcoded 5' primer and J-beta primers. TCRdb itself ran the 5' RACE reads through MiXCR, one entry per CDR3 protein. In the table there are 350,000 to 450,000 distinct CDR3 sequences, approximately 52% of which are singletons. Sequencing used blood. The receptors come from a man aged 60 to 69 in good health.

V gene TRBV29-1 combines with J gene TRBJ2-1; no clear D. The CDR3 has 12 amino acids. V gave up 1 base and J gave up 4 bases, with 5 bases separating them. The germline V gene has CDR1 SQVTM and CDR2 ANQGSEA. The CDR3 loop is CSVEAKYNEQFF. In DNA, the CDR3 is TGCAGCGTTGAAGCGAAGTACAATGAGCAGTTCTTC.

In this sample, this clonotype turned up a few times. The gene calls are TRBV3-1 and TRBJ2-5, with 7 bases aligning to TRBD2. The CDR3 is made up of 14 amino acids. The V segment lost 2 bases and the J segment 2 bases; nucleotides outside the gene matches: 2. CDR1 is LGHDT, CDR2 YNNKEL, per germline (reference sequence). As DNA, the CDR3 is TGTGCCAGCAGCCAACCGCGGGGGCAAGAGACCCAGTACTTC. As protein: CASSQPRGQETQYF.

This clonotype came up a few times. The gene calls are TRBV6-1 and TRBJ2-7; 7 bases agree with TRBD2. The CDR3 is 16 amino acids. Germline CDR1 and CDR2: MNHNS and SASEGT. V trimming: 2 bases; J trimming: 4 bases; junction bases outside the gene matches: 11. In nucleotides, the CDR3 is TGTGCCAGCAGTGAAACCTTAAGAAGCGGGACTTACGAGCAGTACTTC. Translation: CASSETLRSGTYEQYF.

The J gene is TRBJ1-1, the V gene TRBV7-2; TRBD1 agrees at 7 bases. The ends lost 0 bases at V and 1 base at J; junction bases unmatched: 2. CDR3 size: 15 residues. The germline V gene encodes CDR1 SGHTA and CDR2 FQGNSA. CDR3 nucleotide sequence: TGTGCCAGCAGCTTAGCCCGACAGGGGAACACTGAAGCTTTCTTT. Its protein product is CASSLARQGNTEAFF.

The table lists this clonotype with a few counts. V is TRBV20-1 and J is TRBJ1-1; no clear D gene. CDR1 is DFQATT and CDR2 is SNEGSKA in the germline V gene (reference sequence). The CDR3 spans 12 residues. The V and J ends lost 3 bases and 2 bases respectively, with 7 bases between them. CDR3 DNA sequence: TGCAGTGCTAGGAAGACAAACACTGAAGCTTTCTTT. Amino acids: CSARKTNTEAFF.

For this clonotype: One base away lies a much larger clone, so this may be a sequencing read error. CDR3 sequence: CASSFAGANVLTF. The CDR3 DNA reads as TGTGCCAGCAGCTTCGCTGGGGCCAACGTCCTGACTTTC. This chain links TRBV7-9 with TRBJ2-6; D unresolved. Trimming stripped 3 bases from V and 2 bases from J, with 2 bases between. This CDR3 is 13 amino acids long. Germline assignment: CDR1 SEHNR and CDR2 FQNEAQ (reference sequence).

The chain has TRBV2 and TRBJ1-1; D not resolved. The CDR3 spans 13 residues. V lost 8 bases and J 7 bases, leaving 17 bases between the germline ends. The germline CDR1 and CDR2 sequences are SNHLY and FYNNEI. The CDR3 region has the DNA TGTGCCAGCGACCGGACTGCCGGAGATGAAGCTTTCTTT. Its protein product is CASDRTAGDEAFF.

The J gene is TRBJ1-1, the V gene TRBV28; D perhaps matches TRBD1 (5 bases). This CDR3 contains 14 residues. With 7 bases removed from V and 6 bases from J, the gap between germline ends came to 18 bases. Germline V gene sequence: CDR1 MDHEN, CDR2 SYDVKM. CDR3: CASIPGGAVAEAFF. DNA for the CDR3: TGTGCCAGCATCCCCGGAGGGGCGGTTGCTGAAGCTTTCTTT.

This chain uses TRBV20-1 with TRBJ2-5; TRBD1 agrees at 8 bases. There are 15 residues in the CDR3. CDR1 DFQATT and CDR2 SNEGSKA come from the germline V gene (reference sequence). Trimming removed 0 bases from V and 4 bases from J; junction bases left unmatched: 7. CDR3 region: CSARDAGQGSETQYF. CDR3 sequence (DNA): TGCAGTGCTAGAGACGCAGGACAGGGTTCAGAGACCCAGTACTTC.